This T cell receptor beta chain was captured in a study of identical twins (dated by TCRdb to between 2015 and 2016). In terms of the full investigation: The study deep-sequenced TCR alpha and beta repertoires from monozygotic twins, unrelated adults of various ages and cord blood to test whether fetal clonotypes persist. Replicate twin experiments were performed at different times using different library preparation protocols to rule out contamination. The paper's findings and limits, for the study overall: Fewer insertions were carried by abundant cord blood beta clonotypes, a similar but weaker trend appeared in young adult naive repertoires, and no such trend appeared in memory repertoires. Compared with coincidental sharing between unrelated individuals, out-of-frame TCR alpha sequences shared between twins had an excess of sequences with low generation probability. A weaker excess of twin sharing was found in beta out-of-frame sequences because the signal-to-noise ratio was lowered by fewer shared sequences. In monozygotic twins, out-of-frame TCR alpha sharing was systematically underestimated by recombination models, although the models agreed with sharing between unrelated individuals. Because the same donors could not be followed over many years, the conclusions relied on cross-sectional statistical analysis. Invariant T cells such as MAIT and iNKT could partly confound zero-insertion analyses, though diverse VJ usage argued against this for most clonotypes.

Via the germline V gene, CDR1 is SGHAT and CDR2 FQNNGV. The CDR3 runs 14 amino acids, cysteine and phenylalanine included. Just CDR3 DNA is preserved here, 42 bases in frame from base 1. Trimming removed 5 bases from V and 5 bases from J, leaving 14 bases between the germline ends. Library method: 5' RACE. For sequencing, an Illumina HiSeq 2000 was employed. Template switching introduced a universal primer binding site; the final cDNA contained a unique molecular identifier, enabling accurate counting of TCR cDNA molecules. Specific primers in the conserved constant-segment region were used to synthesize first-strand cDNA for the TCR alpha and beta chains. Each cDNA library was double barcoded, with a SMART-Mk sample barcode plus Illumina barcodes, to control for contamination. TruSeq adapter sequences and Illumina sample barcodes were added in two successive PCR steps. The TCR alpha and beta cDNA libraries were sequenced on the Illumina HiSeq platform using custom primers. The authors' analysis ran thus. MiGEC processed the raw reads to extract unique molecular identifiers, while MiXCR was used to determine the CDR3 positions. For each individual, recombination models were inferred using an EM algorithm with the repgenHMM and IGoR tools. The analysis of shared clonotypes was done with the tcR package in R, with sharing normalized by the product of cloneset sizes. Out-of-frame nonproductive sequences were analyzed to study raw recombination free of thymic and clonal selection effects. The raw public data were reprocessed by TCRdb itself: fastp quality trimming at Q25, MiXCR clonotype calling, in-frame beta chains only. For every CDR3 protein sequence, its rows merge into one entry that carries the most common genes and DNA. TCRdb, not the original authors, processed these V and J calls. For this sample the table gives 700,000 or so distinct CDR3 sequences, of which around 8.6% were detected only once. The ten largest clonotypes hold 0.75% to 1% of the sample.

Concerning this clonotype itself: The target of this receptor is not known. Within one base of it there is no much larger clone, and no base qualities were kept.

Every donor was a healthy Caucasian. Three pairs of female monozygotic twins, all aged roughly 18 to 29 years, made up the twin cohort. Peripheral blood mononuclear cells were used as the source from which RNA for TCR libraries was isolated. These same data were also listed under a study on yellow fever vaccine responses in identical twins. The second study reports: According to the authors, the vaccine-induced T cell response in identical twins seemed to be partly convergent and partly specific to each individual. Focusing on identical twins, the study followed the T cell clones that responded to the vaccine, and did so with precision.

The specimen sequenced was PBMCs. This TCR was recovered from a woman aged 18-30 years in good health. The sequence joins TRBV11-2 to TRBJ2-3, with the identity of the D gene unclear. The CDR3 protein sequence reads: CASSTRRREDTQYF. The DNA sequence is TGTGCCAGCAGCACGAGACGGAGAGAAGATACGCAGTATTTT. The full variable domain, completed from the reference TRBV11-2 and TRBJ2-3 proteins outside the CDR3, reads EAGVAQSPRYKIIEKRQSVAFWCNPISGHATLYWYQQILGQGPKLLIQFQNNGVVDDSQLPKDRFSAERLKGVDSTLKIQPAKLEDSAVYLCASSTRRREDTQYFGPGTRLTVL.